These 25 T cell receptor beta chains were all obtained from the same sample, sequenced in a study of neoadjuvant nivolumab and ipilimumab in lung cancer. The method was immunoSEQ multiplex PCR; TCRdb's version includes in-frame clones alone and lacks a portion of them. Among thousands of clones, approximately 80% were seen once, and the ten largest hold about 3.4%. The material was tumor tissue, obtained after neoadjuvant nivolumab, alone or with ipilimumab, at or shortly before surgery. Receptor source: an adult with non-small cell lung cancer.

CDR3 residues: CASSTRGDQPQHF. The CDR3 DNA reads as TGTGCCAGCTCAACACGGGGGGATCAGCCCCAGCATTTT. J is TRBJ1-5 and V is TRBV6-5; D may be TRBD1 (5 bases). Germline V gene lookup returns CDR1 MNHEY and CDR2 SVGAGI. The CDR3 length is 13 residues. The V end lost 8 bases, the J end lost 5 bases, and 13 bases lay between the germline ends.

This chain uses TRBV5-4 with TRBJ2-1, with 7 positions matching TRBD2. The CDR3 has 16 amino acids. Germline V gene lookup returns CDR1 SGHNT and CDR2 YYREEE (reference sequence). Losses at the gene ends were 0 bases for V and 3 bases for J; bases not matched to a gene: 6. The CDR3 nucleotides are TGTGCCAGCAGCTTGGATCTAGCGGCGGACTACAATGAGCAGTTCTTC. Amino acids: CASSLDLAADYNEQFF.

This chain links TRBV7-2 with TRBJ2-1; 8 nucleotides line up with TRBD2. Per germline, CDR1 SGHTA and CDR2 FQGNSA. The CDR3 runs to 15 residues. The junction had 5 bases not matched to a gene; V was cut back by 5 bases and J by 2 bases. In DNA, the CDR3 is TGTGCCAGCAGCGTAACTAGCGGACCCTACAATGAGCAGTTCTTC. Residues: CASSVTSGPYNEQFF.

V gene TRBV25-1 combines with J gene TRBJ2-1; possibly TRBD2 for D (5 bases). V lost 3 bases to trimming and J lost 0 bases, with 9 bases between them. CDR1 and CDR2 (germline): MGHDK, SYGVNS. CDR3 size: 15 residues. CDR3 sequence reads: CASSESGSSYNEQFF. The CDR3 nucleotides are TGTGCCAGCAGTGAGAGCGGCAGCTCCTACAATGAGCAGTTCTTC.

The chain joins TRBV10-1 to TRBJ1-2; D unresolved. Germline V CDR1 and CDR2: WNHNN, SYGVQD (reference sequence). CDR3 length: 12 residues. Trimming cost V 0 bases and J 4 bases, with 3 bases left between them. CDR3 nucleotide sequence: TGCGCCAGCAGTGAGTCCTTCTATGGCTACACCTTC. It encodes CASSESFYGYTF.

The genes are TRBV18 and TRBJ2-5; TRBD2 matches 9 bases. Germline V gene lookup returns CDR1 KGHSH and CDR2 LQKENI. The CDR3 has 17 residues. With V trimmed by 8 bases and J by 1 base, 14 bases remained unmatched. CDR3 in DNA: TGTGCCAGCACTCCCGATAGCGGGAGAGGGGGCCAAGAGACCCAGTACTTC. Translating it yields CASTPDSGRGGQETQYF.

V and J are TRBV4-2 and TRBJ2-5; perhaps TRBD1 as D (5 bases). The CDR3 totals 13 residues. Germline loops: CDR1 LGHNA, CDR2 YNFKEQ. Trimming took off 2 bases at V and 4 bases at J, with 8 bases between the two ends. CDR3 loop: CASSQWGGETQYF. The DNA for the CDR3 is TGTGCCAGCAGCCAATGGGGCGGAGAGACCCAGTACTTC.

The V call is TRBV5-1, the J call TRBJ2-3; the match to TRBD1 covers 8 bases. Germline values: CDR1 SGHRS, CDR2 YFSETQ. Germline trimming cut 2 bases from V and 3 bases from J; bases unmatched to any gene: 8. The CDR3 spans 16 residues. The DNA for the CDR3 is TGCGCCAGCAGCTTACCAGGGGGCACACATACAGATACGCAGTATTTT. It translates to CASSLPGGTHTDTQYF.

The chain recombines TRBV13 with TRBJ2-4; D perhaps matches TRBD2 (6 bases). The germline CDR1 and CDR2 sequences are PRHDT and FYEKMQ (reference sequence). The CDR3 is 16 amino acids. V was cut by 0 bases and J by 7 bases, with 16 bases left in between. For the CDR3, the DNA is TGTGCCAGCAGCTTAGGGGGCGGGACTGTCAGGAACATTCAGTACTTC. Translated: CASSLGGGTVRNIQYF.

V gene TRBV10-3 combines with J gene TRBJ1-5; possibly TRBD1 for D (6 bases). The V end was cut by 2 bases, the J end by 0 bases, with 11 bases between. The germline V gene has CDR1 ENHRY and CDR2 SYGVKD. The CDR3 extends over 16 amino acids. CDR3: CAISELGQNSNQPQHF. The CDR3 DNA sequence: TGTGCCATCAGTGAGCTAGGACAGAATAGCAATCAGCCCCAGCATTTT.

In this sample, this clone turned up a few times. The chain employs TRBV18 and TRBJ2-7; 7 bases are a match to TRBD2. Per germline, CDR1 KGHSH and CDR2 LQKENI. The CDR3 loop spans 14 amino acids. The J segment lost 4 bases and the V segment lost 3 bases, leaving 6 bases of the junction unmatched. The chain's CDR3 is CASSPGTMEYEQYF. The CDR3 DNA reads as TGTGCCAGCTCACCCGGGACTATGGAATACGAGCAGTACTTC.

V is TRBV6-6 and J is TRBJ1-1, with TRBD1 matching 7 bases. Germline V gene sequence: CDR1 MNHNY, CDR2 SVGAGI (reference sequence). V gave up 5 bases and J gave up 1 base; unmatched junction bases: 7. The CDR3 runs 15 residues. CDR3 protein: CASSNRQGPNTEAFF. Here the CDR3 DNA reads TGTGCCAGCAGTAACAGACAGGGCCCGAACACTGAAGCTTTCTTT.

The rearrangement joins TRBV30 to TRBJ2-1; D not certain. Germline V gene lookup returns CDR1 GTSNPN and CDR2 SVGIG (reference sequence). The ends were cut back, 8 bases at V and 2 bases at J, with 13 bases in the middle. The CDR3 covers 13 residues. The DNA of the CDR3 is TGTGCCCTGGGAACAGCCGCCTACAATGAGCAGTTCTTC. Translating it yields CALGTAAYNEQFF.

V is TRBV6-6 and J is TRBJ2-5; D is undetermined. The CDR3 totals 12 residues. V lost 0 bases, J lost 5 bases, and 4 bases lay in between. The germline V gene has CDR1 MNHNY and CDR2 SVGAGI (reference sequence). The DNA of the CDR3 is TGTGCCAGCAGTTACTCAACGGAGACCCAGTACTTC. It yields the protein CASSYSTETQYF.

The V call is TRBV7-9, the J call TRBJ1-1, with D hard to call. The germline V gene has CDR1 SEHNR and CDR2 FQNEAQ (reference sequence). The CDR3 extends over 14 amino acids. The V and J ends lost 1 base and 3 bases respectively, with 9 bases between them. The CDR3 here is CASSLVSGDTEAFF. CDR3 DNA sequence: TGTGCCAGCAGCTTAGTTTCTGGGGACACTGAAGCTTTCTTT.

This clone is labeled medium-sized. The J gene is TRBJ2-3, the V gene TRBV10-1; D is undetermined. The V end lost 4 bases, the J end lost 2 bases, and 13 bases lay between the germline ends. This CDR3 is 15 amino acids long. The V gene's germline CDR1 is WNHNN and CDR2 SYGVQD (reference sequence). CDR3: CASSASTGYTDTQYF. The CDR3 DNA is TGCGCCAGCAGTGCCTCAACCGGCTACACAGATACGCAGTATTTT.

The chain has TRBV18 and TRBJ1-2, with unresolved D. Trimming took 2 bases from V and 4 from J, leaving 11 bases between them. The CDR3 has 14 residues. CDR1 is KGHSH, CDR2 LQKENI, per germline. The CDR3 nucleotides are TGTGCCAGCTCACCATCAGGTCTCTTCTATGGCTACACCTTC. It is translated as CASSPSGLFYGYTF.

The rearrangement links TRBV28 to TRBJ2-1, with 7 positions matching TRBD2. Per the germline V gene, CDR1 is MDHEN and CDR2 is SYDVKM. This CDR3 is built from 16 residues. Trimming removed 3 bases from V and 5 bases from J; junction bases left unmatched: 10. The CDR3 here is CASSLGLGLVDNEQFF. CDR3 nucleotide sequence: TGTGCCAGCAGTTTGGGACTTGGACTAGTCGACAATGAGCAGTTCTTC.

The chain has TRBV20-1 and TRBJ2-1; D may correspond to TRBD1 or TRBD2 (5 bases each). V was cut by 3 bases and J by 9 bases, with 6 bases left in between. Looked up from germline, CDR1 is DFQATT and CDR2 is SNEGSKA (reference sequence). This CDR3 comprises 10 residues. CDR3 residues: CSARRGEQFF. The CDR3 DNA is TGCAGTGCTAGGAGGGGTGAGCAGTTCTTC.

The gene calls are TRBV10-3 and TRBJ2-3, with 9 nucleotides matching TRBD1. The germline gives CDR1 ENHRY, CDR2 SYGVKD. This CDR3 is built from 16 residues. Trimming cost V 3 bases and J 2 bases; bases outside gene matches: 6. The CDR3 sequence is CAISELGQGITDTQYF. The DNA of the CDR3 is TGTGCCATCAGTGAACTCGGACAGGGGATCACAGATACGCAGTATTTT.

The chain links TRBV6-4 to TRBJ1-1; a weak D match, TRBD1 (6 bases). The length of the CDR3 is 15 residues. Per the germline V gene, CDR1 is MRHNA and CDR2 is SNTAGT. V lost 4 bases, J lost 1 base, and 13 bases lay in between. The CDR3 spells CASSASAGANTEAFF. The DNA of the CDR3 is TGTGCCAGCAGTGCTTCGGCAGGGGCGAACACTGAAGCTTTCTTT.

The chain links TRBV11-2 to TRBJ1-5, with TRBD1 as a possible D gene (6 bases). V dropped 0 bases and J dropped 9 bases, with 12 bases sitting between them. The CDR3 contains 14 residues. CDR1 and CDR2 from the germline V gene are SGHAT and FQNNGV. The CDR3 DNA is TGTGCCAGCAGCTTAGATCAGGGGTTCGGGCCCCAGCATTTT. Amino acids: CASSLDQGFGPQHF.

V and J are TRBV6-5 and TRBJ2-2, with D possibly matching TRBD2 (5 bases). Trimming cost V 6 bases and J 0 bases, with 8 bases left between them. Germline-derived CDR1 and CDR2 are MNHEY and SVGAGI. This CDR3 region has 14 residues. As DNA, the CDR3 is TGTGCCAGCAGCAGGACTCCGAACACCGGGGAGCTGTTTTTT. Residues: CASSRTPNTGELFF.

V gene TRBV15 combines with J gene TRBJ2-5; possibly TRBD2 for D (5 bases). Germline-derived CDR1 and CDR2 are LNHNV and YYDKDF (reference sequence). The CDR3 length is 12 residues. V dropped 4 bases and J dropped 5 bases, with 8 bases sitting between them. The chain's CDR3 is CATSTRGETQYF. CDR3 coding DNA: TGTGCCACCAGCACTAGAGGGGAGACCCAGTACTTC.

The rearrangement joins TRBV5-4 to TRBJ1-2; no clear D. The V gene lost 3 bases and the J gene lost 3 bases, with 12 bases spanning the gap. This CDR3 contains 14 residues. Germline V gives CDR1 SGHNT, CDR2 YYREEE (reference sequence). CDR3 nucleotides: TGTGCCAGCAGCTCCTTGGACGGAGACTATGGCTACACCTTC. Its protein is CASSSLDGDYGYTF. Full variable domain (rest looked up from reference TRBV5-4 and TRBJ1-2): ETGVTQSPTHLIKTRGQQVTLRCSSQSGHNTVSWYQQALGQGPQFIFQYYREEENGRGNFPPRFSGLQFPNYSSELNVNALELDDSALYLCASSSLDGDYGYTFGSGTRLTVV.